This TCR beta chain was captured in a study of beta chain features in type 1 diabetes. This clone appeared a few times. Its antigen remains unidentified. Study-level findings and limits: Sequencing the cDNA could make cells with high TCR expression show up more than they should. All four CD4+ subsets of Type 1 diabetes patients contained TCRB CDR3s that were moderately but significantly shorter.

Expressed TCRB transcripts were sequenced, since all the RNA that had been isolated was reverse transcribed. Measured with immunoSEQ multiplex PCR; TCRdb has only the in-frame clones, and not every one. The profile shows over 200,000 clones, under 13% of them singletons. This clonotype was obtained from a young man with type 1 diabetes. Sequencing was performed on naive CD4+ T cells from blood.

The CDR3 here is CASSPHSNYGYTF. The CDR3 DNA reads TGTGCCAGCAGTCCGCACTCTAACTATGGCTACACCTTC. The gene calls are TRBV27 and TRBJ1-2; D gene uncertain. The CDR3 has 13 amino acids. The germline V and J ends were trimmed by 5 bases and 0 bases, with 7 bases remaining between them. Germline CDR1 is MNHEY and CDR2 is SMNVEV (reference sequence).